The T cell receptor beta chain described here comes from a study of response to subunit inactivated influenza vaccine. TCRdb independently ran MiXCR on the RT-PCR reads; one entry per CDR3 protein. The profile shows about 700,000 distinct CDR3 sequences, approximately 15% of them singletons. Study-wide findings and caveats: There was a suggestion from the authors that each seasonal influenza vaccination recruits few new T cells.

As for this clonotype: Its antigen remains unidentified.

The material was PBMCs from blood, obtained around 14 days before vaccination. This TCR came from a man aged 50 to 60 who received an inactivated influenza vaccine.

CDR3 sequence (DNA): TGTGCCAGCAGCCAAGCAGTGGTTCAATCACCCCTCCACTTT. Its translation: CASSQAVVQSPLHF. The chain uses TRBV4-2 and TRBJ1-6; D is undetermined. The CDR3 loop spans 14 amino acids. Germline V CDR1 and CDR2: LGHNA, YNFKEQ. V lost 1 base and J 10 bases, leaving 11 bases between the germline ends.